This T cell receptor beta chain was identified in a study of blood T cell repertoires in COVID-19. Study details: COVID-19 samples, acute and convalescent, were from the United States, Italy and Spain. T cells, B-cell-depleted T cells, or PBMCs provided the cDNA or gDNA that served as material.

Only in-frame clones appear in the TCRdb table, and some are missing; sequencing was by immunoSEQ multiplex PCR. The sample lists over 90,000 clones; approximately 84% were seen once. CDR3 length: 15 amino acids. The trim removed 2 bases at V and 3 bases at J, leaving 5 bases unmatched. Germline V gene sequence: CDR1 KGHSH, CDR2 LQKENI. This clone was observed a single time. The chain has TRBV18 and TRBJ1-1, with TRBD1 matching over 8 bases. Input material: peripheral blood. This clonotype was obtained from a man older than 75 with active or convalescent COVID-19. The CDR3 reads CASSPMGQADTEAFF. CDR3 nucleotide sequence: TGTGCCAGCTCACCAATGGGACAGGCTGACACTGAAGCTTTCTTT.